This T cell receptor (beta chain) comes out of a study of OX40 agonist ivuxolimab in advanced cancers. TCRdb's table, derived via immunoSEQ multiplex PCR, lists solely in-frame clones and lacks some. The data contain about 89,000 clones, approximately 91% of them seen just once; the ten biggest clones take up around 0.71%. Germline V gives CDR1 SGHTA, CDR2 FQGNSA. The J segment lost 0 bases and the V segment lost 5 bases, leaving 9 bases of the junction unmatched. The CDR3 is 16 residues long. Anyone with autoimmune disease history or systemic immunosuppression was excluded. This chain uses TRBV7-2 with TRBJ1-1; 7 bases fit TRBD1. The sample was CD4+ or CD8+ T cells sorted from blood, taken in a trial of the OX40 agonist ivuxolimab. This receptor was obtained from an adult with an advanced solid tumor such as melanoma, head and neck, liver or kidney cancer. The CDR3 protein is CASSSWDRNMNTEAFF. The CDR3 bases are TGTGCCAGCAGCAGCTGGGACAGAAACATGAACACTGAAGCTTTCTTT.